This T cell receptor beta chain was identified during a study of blood T cells in healthy people across ages (dated by TCRdb to between 2015 and 2016). Looking at the study overall: In model experiments, roughly one uniquely barcoded TCR beta cDNA molecule per two T cells was captured by template switching. Using deep sequencing normalized with unique cDNA molecular identifiers, the study measured how TCR beta repertoire diversity changes with age. The donors were split into four age groups: young (average around 15 years), middle-aged (over 35), aged (approximately 60) and long-lived (roughly 77). To avoid experimental bias, donors of different ages were spread randomly across the sequencing lanes. For two donors (one aged 18 to 29 and one aged 80 or older), the study analyzed two additional independent replicas of 1 million unique cDNA reads from the same blood draw.

Libraries came from 5' RACE. The sequencing machine was an Illumina HiSeq 2500. The second PCR ran for about 6 to 12 cycles and used a J-beta primer mix along with a sample-barcoded 5' primer. A unique molecular identifier was introduced onto each TCR beta cDNA molecule by a template-switch 5' adaptor carrying 12 random nucleotides. Each sample yielded at least 3 million CDR3-containing paired-end reads. First-strand cDNA synthesis was performed from all RNA using the Mint cDNA synthesis kit, with priming by a TRBC-specific oligonucleotide. Following uracil-DNA glycosylase treatment, a first 18-cycle PCR with universal primers M1SS and BC2_uni_R was performed on all cDNA. Under the source paper's analysis protocol: Normalization of each sample was performed by random selection of 1 million high-quality reads, each carrying a distinct molecular identifier. Reads sharing molecular identifiers were discarded rather than binned into consensus sequences. MiTCR, with a Q25 quality threshold and the strictest error-elimination algorithm, was used for CDR3 identification, clonotype clustering and error correction. A nonparametric unseen species model with Euler transformation was used to estimate lower-bound total TCR beta diversity. TCRdb trimmed the raw reads at Q25, called clones with MiXCR and kept productive beta chains. Every entry covers one CDR3 protein and lists the most common genes and DNA from its rows. These V and J calls are TCRdb output, not the study's own analysis. The sample records fewer than 900,000 distinct CDR3 sequences, about half of which are singletons. 25% to 35% of the sample is taken by the ten largest.

Results and caveats for the whole study, not just this receptor: Because the CMV infection status of the donors was unknown, age-related changes in expanded clonotypes may potentially have been confounded. Observed TCR beta diversity per million T cells fell roughly linearly with age, and a significant reduction was already apparent by age about 36. Compared with the aged group, more naive CD4+ T cells, fewer expanded clones and increased TCR diversity were shown by the long-lived group, suggesting age selection. Because profiling used bulk unsorted PBMCs, naive and antigen-experienced compartments could not be compared conclusively. Observed TCR beta diversity correlated strongly with the percentage of naive T cells measured by flow cytometry. Estimates of total diversity based on one million sequenced T cells were regarded as lower bounds and as underestimates.

The roughly 37 donors, aged roughly 6 to 95 years, were systemically healthy Caucasian individuals from Russia. Around 10 milliliters of peripheral blood were collected from each donor into EDTA-treated Vacutainer tubes. Ficoll-Paque density-gradient centrifugation was used to isolate PBMCs, with at least 7 million per sample. Total RNA was extracted from PBMCs with Trizol reagent, with at least 5.5 micrograms obtained per sample. Naive CD45RAhigh/CD27high T cell percentages were measured by flow cytometry on a PBMC aliquot from every donor. A distance of 4 bases separates the germline ends of V and J, which lose 0 bases and 4 bases respectively. The germline V gene (reference sequence) supplies CDR1 DFQATT and CDR2 SNEGSKA. Spanning cysteine to phenylalanine, the CDR3 consists of 12 amino acids. Here the CDR3 DNA is all that survives: 36 bases in frame from base 1. A few counts support this clonotype. Its specific antigen is unknown. No much larger clone exists at a distance of one base, and base qualities are not known.

The TCR was taken from an older woman in good health. This chain joins TRBV20-1 to TRBJ1-5; no D gene is confidently identified. The source material was blood. The DNA sequence is TGCAGTGCTAGAGATCCGAATCAGCCCCAGCATTTT. This encodes CSARDPNQPQHF.